This TCR beta chain was sequenced in a study of shared clonotypes between healthy human individuals. The authors sequenced unsorted PBMC DNA on ten immunoSEQ deep assay plates. Profiled with immunoSEQ multiplex PCR; TCRdb holds only in-frame clones, not every one. The sample lists about 480,000 clones, over 75% occurring once. V gave up 11 bases and J gave up 5 bases, with 19 bases separating them. Germline CDR1 reads ENHRY; CDR2 reads SYGVKD. The CDR3 loop spans 13 amino acids. Donors, healthy HIV-negative adults, lacked recent acute infections or vaccinations. The TCR originated in a woman between 40 and 55 years old in good health. Some clones in this sample may be carry-over from other donors' samples. The chain uses TRBV10-3 and TRBJ2-7; perhaps TRBD2 as D (7 bases). The sequenced sample consisted of PBMCs. The CDR3 protein is CAVPGAGENEQYF. CDR3 coding DNA: TGTGCCGTCCCGGGGGCGGGAGAAAACGAGCAGTACTTC.